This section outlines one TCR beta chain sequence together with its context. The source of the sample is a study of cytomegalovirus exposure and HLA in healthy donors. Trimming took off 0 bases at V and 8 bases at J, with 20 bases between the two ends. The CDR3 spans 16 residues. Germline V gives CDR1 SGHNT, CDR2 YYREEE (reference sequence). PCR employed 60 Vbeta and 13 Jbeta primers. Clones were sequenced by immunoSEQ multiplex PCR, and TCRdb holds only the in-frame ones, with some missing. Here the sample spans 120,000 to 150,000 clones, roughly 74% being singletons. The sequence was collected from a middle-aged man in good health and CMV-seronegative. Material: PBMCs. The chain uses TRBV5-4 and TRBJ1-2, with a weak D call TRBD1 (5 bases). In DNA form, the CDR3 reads TGTGCCAGCAGCTTGGGTCTCGGACATGGAGTTGGAGGCTACACCTTC. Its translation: CASSLGLGHGVGGYTF.